This is a list of T cell receptor beta chains from one sample in a study of post-analysis software for immune sequencing data. TCRdb analysed the PCR reads with MiXCR anew, one entry per CDR3 protein. The sample has about 820,000 distinct CDR3 sequences; roughly half are singletons. The sequenced material came from blood. All receptors come from a girl between 5 and 17 years old with multiple sclerosis. CDR3s include the opening cysteine and the closing phenylalanine or tryptophan. Each record gives: V gene, CDR3 length, CDR3 protein.

V: TRBV7-3; length: 14; CDR3: CASSLRKGADTQYF
V: TRBV6-5; length: 15; CDR3: CASSPAGGLSYEQYF
V: TRBV6-1; length: 18; CDR3: CASRNRDLAHLGNSPLHF
V: TRBV29-1; length: 15; CDR3: CSVVDSGGLQETQYF
V: TRBV9; length: 16; CDR3: CASSVGGRGAYNEQFF
V: TRBV20-1; length: 14; CDR3: CSADRLEGGNIQYF
V: TRBV12-5; length: 13; CDR3: CASGFAPLETQYF
V: TRBV9; length: 15; CDR3: CASSVAGLARETQYF
V: TRBV7-2; length: 18; CDR3: CASSLPGLSLSSYNEQFF
V: TRBV5-5; length: 14; CDR3: CASSFTDRGHGYTF
V: TRBV7-8; length: 16; CDR3: CASSLAGMPGNQPQHF
V: TRBV12-3/TRBV12-4; length: 14; CDR3: CASSYNRPSYEQYF
V: TRBV19; length: 16; CDR3: CASSRRSGTDDSPLHF
V: TRBV3-1; length: 16; CDR3: CASSQGLGSTYNEQFF
V: TRBV5-1; length: 12; CDR3: CASSSTPGTQYF
V: TRBV4-2; length: 18; CDR3: CASSQGMGGRSMNTEAFF
V: TRBV7-2; length: 15; CDR3: CASTLTNRNTDTQYF
V: TRBV9; length: 15; CDR3: CASSVEGRDTGELFF
V: TRBV7-2; length: 14; CDR3: CASSLMGGTTEAFF
V: TRBV12-5; length: 14; CDR3: CASGLGQAWAEQYF
V: TRBV9; length: 16; CDR3: CASSVEGLAGASTQYF
V: TRBV6-5; length: 19; CDR3: CASSYSIEAIAGVAYEQYF
V: TRBV20-1; length: 13; CDR3: CSAPSGSYNEQFF
V: TRBV3-1; length: 16; CDR3: CASSLGLAGSHNEQFF
V: TRBV21-1; length: 15; CDR3: CASTLGQEGASPLHF
V: TRBV29-1; length: 13; CDR3: CSVEGGRDQPQHF
V: TRBV6-5; length: 14; CDR3: CASRTGGESYGYTF
V: TRBV7-2; length: 17; CDR3: CASSLDPGQVYSDTQYF
V: TRBV7-6; length: 15; CDR3: CASSRGRPGTGELFF
V: TRBV5-5; length: 14; CDR3: CASSFLAGGSEQFF
V: TRBV11-2; length: 17; CDR3: CASSGAGALLRTDTQYF
V: TRBV20-1; length: 14; CDR3: CSASPRAGGETQYF
V: TRBV29-1; length: 12; CDR3: CSVEFLGLQAFF
V: TRBV14; length: 13; CDR3: CASKGAVIYEQYF
V: TRBV27; length: 15; CDR3: CASSFSGRGNNEQFF
V: TRBV6-1; length: 15; CDR3: CASGGDRGRFYGYTF
V: TRBV2; length: 12; CDR3: CATDRDAGKQYF
V: TRBV7-8; length: 16; CDR3: CASSLVRARTPGDQYF